Below are 2 T cell receptor beta chains sequenced from a single sample in a study of STAT3 mutations in large granular lymphocyte leukemia. Notes on the study in general: At least one immunodominant TCR beta clonotype appeared in every T-cell large granular lymphocyte leukemia patient.

For these receptors, no antigen is known. Generated by immunoSEQ multiplex PCR, the TCRdb table keeps only in-frame clones and is missing some. This table holds about 39,000 clones, roughly three quarters found once. The material sequenced was PBMCs. All receptors come from a human donor with T large granular lymphocyte leukemia. Some clones in this sample may be carry-over from other donors' samples.

This chain uses TRBV6-1 with TRBJ1-2; D remains unclear. The CDR3 is 10 residues long. Germline CDR1 is MNHNS and CDR2 is SASEGT. Trimming cost V 10 bases and J 7 bases, with 10 bases left between them. The CDR3 nucleotides are TGTGCCACCTCCGCCCTTGGCTACACCTTC. Amino acid sequence: CATSALGYTF.

This chain joins TRBV13 and TRBJ2-7; 7 bases match TRBD2. The CDR3 totals 14 residues. CDR1 is PRHDT and CDR2 is FYEKMQ in the germline V gene (reference sequence). After removal of 8 bases from V and 7 bases from J, the junction contained 14 bases not matched to a gene. The CDR3 loop is CASSLGGRLTEQYF. In DNA, the CDR3 is TGTGCCAGCTCCCTGGGGGGGAGACTTACGGAGCAGTACTTC.